Described below is a single TCR beta chain sequence and its context. Its antigen is still unknown. This entry is derived from a study of cytomegalovirus exposure and HLA in healthy donors. PCR employed 60 Vbeta and 13 Jbeta primers. Authors' methods: A later analysis tallied 87 million or so unique TCR beta chains, some 12 million of them shared. Profiled with immunoSEQ multiplex PCR; TCRdb holds only in-frame clones, not every one. Clonal size and the V and J genes are those of that table, whereas D and trimming came from the DNA. The sample carries 200,000 to 250,000 clones, 65% to 85% recorded once. Points from the study as a whole: A later analysis linked a missense variant in DCLRE1C to the trimming of TCR beta V and J genes. Another analysis was done later, and it associated fewer than 20,000 TCR beta sequences with HLA alleles at 0.05 false discovery rate.

With V trimmed by 6 bases and J by 7 bases, 5 bases remained unmatched. The CDR3 extends over 14 amino acids. Looked up from germline, CDR1 is MNHEY and CDR2 is SMNVEV (reference sequence). V usage is TRBV27 and J usage is TRBJ2-1, with TRBD2 identical over 11 bases. This TCR came from a woman aged 30 to 39 in good health and CMV-seronegative. The sequencing input was PBMCs. The CDR3: CASRTSGRTNEQFF. CDR3 in DNA: TGTGCCAGCAGAACTAGCGGGAGAACGAATGAGCAGTTCTTC.